This TCR beta chain was observed in a study of blood T cell repertoires in COVID-19. Background on the study: Some COVID-19 samples were acute and others convalescent; all came from the United States, Italy and Spain.

Germline V gene lookup returns CDR1 SGHRS and CDR2 YFSETQ. The trim removed 0 bases at V and 5 bases at J, leaving 2 bases unmatched. This CDR3 spans 15 amino acids. The protocol was immunoSEQ multiplex PCR, while the TCRdb copy is restricted to in-frame clones and leaves out a portion. The repertoire holds about 210,000 clones, with over 75% as singletons. In Seattle, patients joined the study during active infection and were tracked longitudinally. The chain is built from TRBV5-1 and TRBJ1-4; 9 bases match TRBD1. This TCR was recovered from a woman in her sixties or seventies with COVID-19, enrolled during active disease. The source material was peripheral blood. The CDR3 loop reads CASSLAGQGNEKLFF. The CDR3, as DNA: TGCGCCAGCAGCTTGGCGGGACAGGGCAATGAAAAACTGTTTTTT.